The source of this T cell receptor (beta chain) is a study of shared clonotypes between healthy human individuals. With 4 bases removed from V and 5 bases from J, the gap between germline ends came to 6 bases. The germline CDR1 and CDR2 sequences are SGHTS and YDEGEE. CDR3 length: 12 residues. The method was immunoSEQ multiplex PCR; TCRdb's version includes in-frame clones alone and lacks a portion of them. The profile shows some 1 million clones, roughly 70% of them singletons. The sample was memory CD4+ T cells sorted from blood. Sample subset: CD45RA-negative fraction. The chain uses TRBV5-8 and TRBJ1-4; maybe TRBD1 (6 bases). The sequence derives from a man aged 18-30 years in good health. The DNA of the CDR3 is TGTGCCAGCAGCAGGGGGAATGAAAAACTGTTTTTT. Translation: CASSRGNEKLFF.